This TCR beta chain is drawn from a study of blood T cell repertoires in COVID-19. The overall study: The study drew acute and convalescent COVID-19 samples from the United States, Italy and Spain.

The data were produced by immunoSEQ multiplex PCR, yet TCRdb's version contains in-frame clones alone and is incomplete. Of fewer than 250,000 clones in the sample, roughly 90% were seen once. Of note for this clone: The sample has other DNA sequences that encode this CDR3 too.

CDR3 size: 14 residues. V lost 1 base to trimming and J lost 6 bases; unmatched junction nucleotides: 4. The germline CDR1 and CDR2 sequences are SEHNR and FQNEAQ (reference sequence). The specimen sequenced was peripheral blood. This TCR was sampled from a woman aged 45-60 years with acute or convalescent COVID-19. The genes are TRBV7-9 and TRBJ1-2; 8 bases line up with TRBD1. CDR3 residues: CASSLDRGEDGYTF. In DNA, the CDR3 is TGTGCCAGCAGCTTAGACAGGGGGGAAGATGGCTACACCTTC.